This record concerns one T cell receptor beta chain sequence. Its antigen is unidentified. Trimming stripped 6 bases from V and 6 bases from J, with 18 bases between. Germline V gene data show CDR1 as SGHTA and CDR2 as FQGNSA. The CDR3 length is 14 residues. This specimen belongs to a study of T-cell reconstitution after alpha-beta-depleted transplantation in children. Overall study findings and caveats: At one year after transplant, newly produced T cells mostly accounted for T-cell counts and diversity. Reports say that about two months after transplant, the alpha-beta T cells came out of several hundred graft clones that had expanded.

During its preparation, the TCRbeta library received unique molecular identifiers. TCRdb re-derived calls from the PCR reads in MiXCR, one entry per CDR3 protein. This table holds roughly 420,000 distinct CDR3 sequences, roughly 16% found once. The V call is TRBV7-2, the J call TRBJ2-7, with D maybe TRBD2 (5 bases). The specimen was PBMCs, mostly from graft donor cells, collected 360 days after TCRalphabeta/CD19-depleted stem cell transplant. The sequence was obtained from a boy less than two years old who had a stem cell transplant for Wiskott-Aldrich syndrome, so the T cells may come from the graft donor. CDR3 in DNA: TGTGCCAGCAGAGACCAGGAGGCATTCGGCGAGCAGTACTTC. It specifies CASRDQEAFGEQYF.